The next 26 T cell receptor beta chains were all read from a single sample in a study of regulatory T cells in long-lasting Graves disease. Stated time point: newly diagnosed GD, antithyroid drugs for less than 3 months. From PBMCs, RNA was extracted and then used to make the TCR library. Construction of the TCR beta libraries employed iRepertoire HTBI primers in conjunction with Arm-PCR of CDR3 regions. Each CDR3 protein gets one entry after TCRdb re-called the multiplex PCR reads with MiXCR. Here the sample spans some 350,000 distinct CDR3 sequences, about 16% being singletons. The sample was also linked to a second study, of T cells in Graves' hyperthyroidism and ophthalmopathy.

The sample here was peripheral blood mononuclear cells (PBMCs), taken at new diagnosis, from a patient treated with antithyroid drugs. These receptors originate from a woman aged 18-29 years with Graves disease.

This chain uses TRBV6-9 with TRBJ1-3; D ambiguous. Trimming took off 4 bases at V and 0 bases at J, with 13 bases between the two ends. The CDR3 covers 16 residues. Per the germline V gene, CDR1 is MNHGY and CDR2 is SVAAGI. The CDR3: CASSSPGTNSGNTIYF. The CDR3 DNA sequence: TGTGCCAGCAGTTCCCCGGGAACAAACTCTGGAAACACCATATATTTT.

J is TRBJ2-1 and V is TRBV30; 10 positions agree with TRBD2. The CDR3 has 15 residues. Germline loops: CDR1 GTSNPN, CDR2 SVGIG (reference sequence). The V segment lost 4 bases and the J segment 7 bases; nucleotides outside the gene matches: 10. The CDR3 nucleotides are TGTGCCTGGAATCCAGCGGGGGGGCCGGTTAATGAGCAGTTCTTC. Its protein is CAWNPAGGPVNEQFF.

For this clonotype: At one end, the junction sequence differs from germline, possibly due to a read error. This sequence joins TRBV12-3 or TRBV12-4 and TRBJ1-1; 9 bases match TRBD1. CDR3 size: 15 residues. As DNA, the CDR3 is TGTGCCAGCGGTTTAGTCACAGGGGGCGGCACTGAAGCTTTCTTT. This translates into CASGLVTGGGTEAFF.

This clonotype was counted ten times or more. This chain uses TRBV5-1 with TRBJ2-7; 9 bases agree with TRBD1. This CDR3 has 18 residues. After removal of 1 base from V and 2 bases from J, the junction contained 13 bases not matched to a gene. The V gene's germline CDR1 is SGHRS and CDR2 YFSETQ. CDR3 coding DNA: TGCGCCAGCAGCTTGATCCCGGGACAGGGCTTCCTAACCTACGAGCAGTACTTC. This translates into CASSLIPGQGFLTYEQYF.

In this sample, this clonotype turned up many times. The chain uses TRBV12-3 or TRBV12-4 and TRBJ2-3; D not certain. The CDR3 spans 13 residues. V was clipped by 6 bases and J by 0 bases, with 7 bases between them. CDR3 amino acids: CASRHGSTDTQYF. The DNA of the CDR3 is TGTGCCAGCAGACATGGTAGCACAGATACGCAGTATTTT.

This clonotype was seen only a few times. J is TRBJ2-7 and V is TRBV3-1; D is ambiguous. Trimming pared 4 bases from V and 3 bases from J, leaving 10 bases between. The germline V gene encodes CDR1 LGHDT and CDR2 YNNKEL (reference sequence). The CDR3 has 13 amino acids. The CDR3 DNA sequence: TGTGCCAGCAGCCTACTATCCAACTACGAGCAGTACTTC. Protein: CASSLLSNYEQYF.

There are a few counts of this clonotype. The genes are TRBV7-8 and TRBJ1-5; unclear D gene. Trimming removed 5 bases at V and 2 bases at J, with 13 bases between. Looked up from germline, CDR1 is SGHVS and CDR2 is FQNEAQ. CDR3 length: 15 residues. The CDR3: CASSPKEGGNQPQHF. CDR3 bases: TGTGCCAGCAGCCCAAAGGAGGGAGGCAATCAGCCCCAGCATTTT.

Many counts were recorded for this clonotype. The J gene is TRBJ2-1, the V gene TRBV7-6, with 11 bases fitting TRBD2. There are 16 residues in the CDR3. V gave up 5 bases and J gave up 9 bases; unmatched junction bases: 12. CDR1 is SGHVS and CDR2 is FNYEAQ in the germline V gene. The chain's CDR3 is CASSPSTGTSGGEQFF. In DNA, the CDR3 is TGTGCCAGCAGCCCATCCACCGGGACTAGCGGTGGTGAGCAGTTCTTC.

The rearrangement links TRBV29-1 to TRBJ2-6, with 9 bases lining up with TRBD1. This CDR3 comprises 17 residues. The germline V gene has CDR1 SQVTM and CDR2 ANQGSEA. J gave up 3 bases and V 1 base, and 7 bases lay outside the gene matches. The CDR3 sequence is CSVEVGQGIYGANVLTF. Written as DNA, the CDR3 is TGCAGCGTTGAAGTAGGACAGGGGATATATGGGGCCAACGTCCTGACTTTC.

Comments on this clonotype: A read error is possible here, since a much larger clone lies one base away. This chain uses TRBV12-3 or TRBV12-4 with TRBJ2-1; D is unclear. The J call is uncertain, as TRBJ2-5 better fits the DNA end. The CDR3 has 14 amino acids. CDR3 coding DNA: TGTGCCAGCACCTTACACGAGTCTTGGGAGACCCAGTACTTC. It yields the protein CASTLHESWETQYF.

As regards this clonotype: With a much larger clone just one base away, this may be a read error. CDR3 residues: CAWSGGGSYNSPLHF. The DNA for the CDR3 is TGTGCCTGGAGCGGGGGCGGCTCCTATAATTCACCCCTCCACTTT. V usage is TRBV30 and J usage is TRBJ1-6; tentative D call: TRBD1 (6 bases). This CDR3 has 15 amino acids. V gave up 3 bases and J gave up 0 bases, with 9 bases separating them. The germline V gene has CDR1 GTSNPN and CDR2 SVGIG (reference sequence).

In the case of this clonotype: This clone may be a read error of a much larger clone one base away. The chain carries TRBV20-1 and TRBJ2-1; 10 bases line up with TRBD2. J gave up 8 bases and V 5 bases, and 18 bases lay outside the gene matches. In germline, CDR1 is DFQATT, CDR2 SNEGSKA (reference sequence). There are 17 residues in the CDR3. The CDR3: CSAPGSSGRHRPDEQFF. The CDR3 DNA follows: TGCAGTGCTCCGGGGAGTAGCGGGAGGCATCGACCCGATGAGCAGTTCTTC.

This clonotype has at least ten counts. The genes are TRBV9 and TRBJ2-7; maybe TRBD2 (6 bases). Trimming cost V 3 bases and J 1 base, with 14 bases left between them. This CDR3 has 15 amino acids. Germline assignment: CDR1 SGDLS and CDR2 YYNGEE. CDR3 residues: CASSAYGTFSYEQYF. As DNA, the CDR3 is TGTGCCAGCAGCGCGTACGGGACTTTTTCCTACGAGCAGTACTTC.

The chain's CDR3 is CASSPQGADEQYF. In DNA, the CDR3 is TGTGCCAGCAGCCCACAGGGGGCCGATGAGCAGTACTTC. This chain joins TRBV6-1 and TRBJ2-7, with TRBD1 matching over 9 bases. The V and J ends lost 6 bases and 7 bases, in that order; junction bases with no gene match: 7. Germline V CDR1 and CDR2: MNHNS, SASEGT. This CDR3 comprises 13 residues.

This clonotype was seen many times. CDR3 coding DNA: TGTGCCAGCAGCTTAGAATTTGGGGCACGGCAGCCCCAGCATTTT. Amino acids: CASSLEFGARQPQHF. The chain couples TRBV7-8 to TRBJ1-5, with D possibly being TRBD1 (5 bases). Germline lookup yields CDR1 SGHVS and CDR2 FQNEAQ. The V gene lost 1 base and the J gene lost 7 bases, with 14 bases spanning the gap. The CDR3 is 15 residues long.

The rearrangement uses TRBV28 and TRBJ2-7; 8 nucleotides line up with TRBD2. This CDR3 has 14 residues. Germline trimming cut 2 bases from V and 7 bases from J; bases unmatched to any gene: 7. Germline V gene sequence: CDR1 MDHEN, CDR2 SYDVKM. The CDR3 nucleotides read TGTGCCAGCAGTTTAGGCGGGGGGAGGAGAGAGCAGTACTTC. Translation gives CASSLGGGRREQYF. The whole variable domain, remainder taken from reference TRBV28 and TRBJ2-7, is DVKVTQSSRYLVKRTGEKVFLECVQDMDHENMFWYRQDPGLGLRLIYFSYDVKMKEKGDIPEGYSVSREKKERFSLILESASTNQTSMYLCASSLGGGRREQYFGPGTRLTVT.

This clonotype was counted many times. The chain uses TRBV20-1 and TRBJ2-3; D unresolved. Germline V gene data show CDR1 as DFQATT and CDR2 as SNEGSKA (reference sequence). This CDR3 is built from 15 residues. V lost 0 bases and J lost 6, with 16 bases in between. The DNA for the CDR3 is TGCAGTGCTAGAGATCTAGACTTGGTGGGTGATACGCAGTATTTT. Translation gives CSARDLDLVGDTQYF.

This clonotype has ten or more counts. V gene TRBV5-1 combines with J gene TRBJ1-1; D not resolved. The V end lost 4 bases, the J end lost 6 bases, and 16 bases lay between the germline ends. CDR3 length: 14 amino acids. The germline V gene encodes CDR1 SGHRS and CDR2 YFSETQ. This CDR3 reads CASSILGPDAEAFF. CDR3 in DNA: TGCGCCAGCAGCATACTCGGGCCTGACGCTGAAGCTTTCTTT.

This clonotype was recorded many times. The V gene is TRBV5-1, the J gene TRBJ2-1; D is possibly TRBD2 (6 bases). V was trimmed by 0 bases and J by 12 bases, leaving 19 bases between them. The CDR3 is made up of 15 amino acids. Germline V CDR1 and CDR2: SGHRS, YFSETQ. In DNA, the CDR3 is TGCGCCAGCAGCTTGGCCCCTCAAGGGGAGGTAACGCAGTTCTTC. Protein: CASSLAPQGEVTQFF.

There are many counts of this clonotype. This chain uses TRBV20-1 with TRBJ2-1; 7 bases line up with TRBD2. CDR1 and CDR2 from the germline V gene are DFQATT and SNEGSKA (reference sequence). V was clipped by 1 base and J by 2 bases; unmatched bases: 2. This CDR3 is 14 amino acids long. The CDR3 spells CSARAGTTYNEQFF. The CDR3 coding sequence is TGCAGTGCTAGAGCCGGGACTACCTACAATGAGCAGTTCTTC.

This clonotype appeared many times. The V and J genes are TRBV24-1 and TRBJ2-5, with 8 bases aligning to TRBD1. The CDR3 runs to 13 residues. Germline CDR1 is KGHDR and CDR2 is SFDVKD. V lost 11 bases to trimming and J lost 2 bases; unmatched junction nucleotides: 6. The CDR3 spells CAIGTGGQETQYF. CDR3 DNA: TGTGCCATCGGGACAGGAGGTCAAGAGACCCAGTACTTC.

This clonotype was observed at least ten times. The chain is built from TRBV3-1 and TRBJ1-1; D not resolved. The germline gives CDR1 LGHDT, CDR2 YNNKEL (reference sequence). V lost 1 base and J lost 0, with 6 bases in between. The CDR3 length is 14 residues. This CDR3 reads CASSQGLMNTEAFF. CDR3 sequence (DNA): TGTGCCAGCAGCCAAGGACTCATGAACACTGAAGCTTTCTTT.

This clonotype was detected a few times. The rearrangement uses TRBV12-3 or TRBV12-4 and TRBJ1-4; D uncertain. V lost 5 bases and J 3 bases, leaving 16 bases between the germline ends. The CDR3 is made up of 16 amino acids. The CDR3 here is CASSPISPGSNEKLFF. CDR3 DNA: TGTGCCAGCAGTCCTATTTCTCCCGGCTCTAATGAAAAACTGTTTTTT.

This clonotype came up many times. The chain uses TRBV5-1 and TRBJ1-1, with D possibly matching TRBD1 (6 bases). V dropped 3 bases and J dropped 5 bases, with 20 bases sitting between them. Germline CDR1 reads SGHRS; CDR2 reads YFSETQ. CDR3 size: 16 residues. CDR3 sequence reads: CASSYSGGGEGTEAFF. The CDR3 nucleotides read TGCGCCAGCAGCTACTCGGGGGGCGGTGAGGGGACTGAAGCTTTCTTT. The entire variable domain, with the rest obtained from reference TRBV5-1 and TRBJ1-1, is as follows: KAGVTQTPRYLIKTRGQQVTLSCSPISGHRSVSWYQQTPGQGLQFLFEYFSETQRNKGNFPGRFSGRQFSNSRSEMNVSTLELGDSALYLCASSYSGGGEGTEAFFGQGTRLTVV.

This clonotype was picked up many times. The chain joins TRBV12-3 or TRBV12-4 to TRBJ2-6, with D unclear. V lost 6 bases and J 2 bases, leaving 5 bases between the germline ends. This CDR3 region has 13 residues. The CDR3: CASRAPGANVLTF. In DNA form, the CDR3 reads TGTGCCAGCAGGGCGCCTGGGGCCAACGTCCTGACTTTC.

Remarks on this clonotype: A much larger clone is a single base away; this may be a read error. The V and J genes are TRBV20-1 and TRBJ2-2, with D maybe TRBD2 (6 bases). The germline gives CDR1 DFQATT, CDR2 SNEGSKA (reference sequence). The CDR3 length is 14 residues. Here the CDR3 DNA reads TGCAGTGCTAGAGGGGACTGGAACACCGGGGAGCCGTTTTTT. It is translated as CSARGDWNTGEPFF.